This TCR beta chain stems from a study of Tregs in tolerant kidney transplant recipients. In this sample, this clone turned up once. Repertoires were generated with immunoSEQ multiplex PCR, while TCRdb's copy carries only in-frame clones and drops some. Among about 78,000 clones, less than 95% were seen once, and the ten largest hold about 0.36%. The ends were cut back, 5 bases at V and 0 bases at J, with 10 bases in the middle. Germline CDR1 SGHVS, CDR2 FQNEAQ. The CDR3 is 14 amino acids. The sequenced sample was Tregs from blood, obtained before the transplant. The sequence came from a human donor who received a combined kidney and bone marrow transplant. The V gene is TRBV7-8, the J gene TRBJ2-5; possibly TRBD1 for D (6 bases). CDR3 DNA: TGTGCCAGCAGCCTCGACAGGTACCAAGAGACCCAGTACTTC. Translated: CASSLDRYQETQYF.